The text below deals with one T cell receptor (beta chain). CDR3 length: 19 amino acids. The V gene end was trimmed by 5 bases and the J gene end by 1 base; junction bases not matched to a gene: 15. Germline-derived CDR1 and CDR2 are SGHTA and FQGNSA. Recruitment covered about 25 US areas and drew participants whose ages spanned roughly 18 to 89 years. These data are taken from a study of blood T cell repertoires in COVID-19. About the study: T cells, B-cell-depleted T cells, or PBMCs provided the cDNA or gDNA that served as material.

The data were produced by immunoSEQ multiplex PCR, yet TCRdb's version contains in-frame clones alone and is incomplete. Of about 140,000 clones detected, approximately 88% appear once; the ten largest clones hold about 5.2%. The TCR comes from a man aged 65 to 79 who had been exposed to COVID-19. The rearrangement links TRBV7-2 to TRBJ2-1, with 9 positions matching TRBD1. Sequencing was done on a sample of PBMCs or T cells enriched from blood (not recorded which). The CDR3 reads CASSLRTDGQGYSYNEQFF. CDR3 nucleotides: TGTGCCAGCAGCCTCCGAACTGATGGACAGGGGTATTCCTACAATGAGCAGTTCTTC.